The 12 T cell receptor beta chains below all came from one sample that was sequenced in a study of cytomegalovirus exposure and HLA in healthy donors. In the PCR, 60 Vbeta and 13 Jbeta primers were used. The method was immunoSEQ multiplex PCR; TCRdb's version includes in-frame clones alone and lacks a portion of them. The table lists under 150,000 clones, roughly four fifths of them singletons, with roughly 7.8% in the top ten. Sequenced sample: PBMCs. Every receptor here comes from a woman between 50 and 59 years old in good health and CMV-seropositive.

This clone was observed a single time. The rearrangement uses TRBV2 and TRBJ2-5; 14 bases are a match to TRBD2. The CDR3 sequence is 19 residues long. CDR1 is SNHLY, CDR2 FYNNEI, per germline. Unmatched junction bases numbered 11, after V lost 5 bases and J lost 0 bases. CDR3 sequence (DNA): TGTGCCAGCAGTCCCGGGACTAGCGGGAGATGGGGAAACCAAGAGACCCAGTACTTC. Its protein is CASSPGTSGRWGNQETQYF.

The rearrangement joins TRBV10-2 to TRBJ2-1; 12 positions agree with TRBD1. After removal of 6 bases from V and 7 bases from J, the junction contained 10 bases not matched to a gene. This CDR3 contains 16 residues. The germline V gene encodes CDR1 WSHSY and CDR2 SAAADI. The CDR3 DNA reads as TGCGCCAGCAGCGAACCGGGACAGGGGGCGTTAAATGAGCAGTTCTTC. This encodes CASSEPGQGALNEQFF.

The chain has TRBV27 and TRBJ2-1, with D possibly being TRBD2 (6 bases). Trimming pared 6 bases from V and 9 bases from J, leaving 15 bases between. Germline CDR1 reads MNHEY; CDR2 reads SMNVEV (reference sequence). CDR3 length: 13 residues. CDR3 sequence reads: CASRARLGSEQFF. CDR3 bases: TGTGCCAGCAGAGCGCGTCTCGGGAGTGAGCAGTTCTTC.

As DNA, the CDR3 is TGTGCCAGCAGCTCGCGCGAAACTAGAGAGCAGTTCTTC. Its translation: CASSSRETREQFF. The genes are TRBV11-3 and TRBJ2-1, with D maybe TRBD2 (5 bases). V gave up 4 bases and J gave up 10 bases, with 14 bases separating them. This CDR3 is built from 13 residues. Germline V lookup: CDR1 SGHNT, CDR2 YENEEA.

CDR3 amino acids: CASSLEVGQPQHF. The DNA of the CDR3 is TGTGCCAGCAGCTTAGAAGTCGGTCAGCCCCAGCATTTT. This chain links TRBV11-2 with TRBJ1-5; D not resolved. CDR3 length: 13 amino acids. V lost 0 bases to trimming and J lost 6 bases, with 6 bases between them. Looked up from germline, CDR1 is SGHAT and CDR2 is FQNNGV.

The CDR3 DNA sequence: TGTGCCAGCAGTCCCCTATACGAGCAGTACTTC. Protein product: CASSPLYEQYF. This chain joins TRBV6-6 and TRBJ2-7; D gene ambiguous. The CDR3 loop spans 11 amino acids. Trimming shortened V by 5 bases and J by 4 bases, and 6 bases separated the two germline ends. Germline loops: CDR1 MNHNY, CDR2 SVGAGI (reference sequence).

A note on this clone: Sequence at one end of the junction differs from germline and may be a read error. CDR3 residues: CASSITDYTEAFF. The CDR3 nucleotides are TGTGCCAGCAGCATAACAGACTACACTGAAGCTTTCTTT. This sequence joins TRBV7-3 and TRBJ1-1; D gene ambiguous. The germline V gene has CDR1 SGHTA and CDR2 FQGTGA. This CDR3 contains 13 residues.

This rearrangement joins TRBV5-1 to TRBJ2-1, with 7 bases matching TRBD1. The CDR3 spans 13 residues. Per the germline V gene, CDR1 is SGHRS and CDR2 is YFSETQ. V shed 6 bases, J shed 4 bases, and the junction held 4 bases outside the gene matches. The DNA for the CDR3 is TGCGCCAGCACCGAGGGACAGTACAATGAGCAGTTCTTC. Its protein product is CASTEGQYNEQFF.

The chain recombines TRBV7-9 with TRBJ1-2; D unresolved. Germline assignment: CDR1 SEHNR and CDR2 FQNEAQ (reference sequence). Trimming took off 5 bases at V and 8 bases at J, with 18 bases between the two ends. CDR3 length: 14 residues. Here the CDR3 reads CASSPMAASGGYTF. The CDR3, as DNA: TGTGCCAGCAGCCCAATGGCAGCCTCGGGGGGCTACACCTTC.

V and J are TRBV5-1 and TRBJ2-2; 7 bases fit TRBD2. The CDR3 covers 15 residues. CDR1 is SGHRS and CDR2 is YFSETQ in the germline V gene. V dropped 2 bases and J dropped 0; count of bases not matched to a gene: 1. This CDR3 reads CASSLAGSNTGELFF. For the CDR3, the DNA is TGCGCCAGCAGCTTAGCGGGGTCGAACACCGGGGAGCTGTTTTTT.

The chain employs TRBV18 and TRBJ1-2; a possible D gene is TRBD1 (6 bases). V lost 6 bases, J lost 3 bases, and 11 bases lay in between. The CDR3 contains 13 residues. Germline lookup yields CDR1 KGHSH and CDR2 LQKENI. The CDR3 spells CASSGALDYGYTF. CDR3 coding DNA: TGTGCCAGCTCGGGGGCCCTTGACTATGGCTACACCTTC.

The CDR3 bases are TGCGCCAGCAGCTATCTAGGAGCAACTAATGAAAAACTGTTTTTT. Its translation is CASSYLGATNEKLFF. The chain links TRBV5-1 to TRBJ1-4; D gene unclear. V lost 3 bases to trimming and J lost 0 bases, with 9 bases between them. The CDR3 runs 15 residues. Germline V gene lookup returns CDR1 SGHRS and CDR2 YFSETQ.